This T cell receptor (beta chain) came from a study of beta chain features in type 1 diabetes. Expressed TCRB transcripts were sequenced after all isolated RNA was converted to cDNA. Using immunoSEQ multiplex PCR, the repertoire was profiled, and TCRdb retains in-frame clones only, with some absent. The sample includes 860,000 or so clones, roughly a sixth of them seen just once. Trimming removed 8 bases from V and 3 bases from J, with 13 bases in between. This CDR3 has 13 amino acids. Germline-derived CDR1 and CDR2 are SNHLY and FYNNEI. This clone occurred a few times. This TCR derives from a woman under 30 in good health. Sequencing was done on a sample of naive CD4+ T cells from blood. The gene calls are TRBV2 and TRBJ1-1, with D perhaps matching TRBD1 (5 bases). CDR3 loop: CASGKGRDTEAFF. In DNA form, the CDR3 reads TGTGCCAGCGGTAAGGGGAGGGACACTGAAGCTTTCTTT. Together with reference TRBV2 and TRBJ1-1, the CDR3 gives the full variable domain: EPEVTQTPSHQVTQMGQEVILRCVPISNHLYFYWYRQILGQKVEFLVSFYNNEISEKSEIFDDQFSVERPDGSNFTLKIRSTKLEDSAMYFCASGKGRDTEAFFGQGTRLTVV.